In this sample, the clone carrying this T cell receptor beta chain turned up many times. Its target is not known. Authors of the study amplified TCR beta CDR3 regions from RNA transcripts. The HTBI primer set was used in a first-round RT-PCR of the TCR CDR3. MiXCR, run by TCRdb on the multiplex PCR reads, gives a single entry per CDR3 protein. Altogether 90,000 to 120,000 distinct CDR3 sequences are present, about a sixth being singletons, with the ten largest covering 40% to 50%. The data are from a study of T cells in Graves' hyperthyroidism and ophthalmopathy. Study results and caveats: Blood shared most expanded thyroid clonotypes above 0.001. Model output signaled ophthalmopathy a median roughly six months ahead of onset.

The study left out patients who had uncontrolled infection, other autoimmune disease, pregnancy or lactation. The CDR3 consists of 14 residues. Germline V gene lookup returns CDR1 LGHDT and CDR2 YNNKEL (reference sequence). Trimming took 1 base from V and 2 from J; bases not matched to a gene: 1. The V gene is TRBV3-1, the J gene TRBJ2-7, with TRBD1 matching 8 bases. Sequencing was carried out using blood. The TCR sequence derives from a woman between 45 and 60 years old with Graves' hyperthyroidism. CDR3 in amino acids: CASSQGDRPYEQYF. The CDR3 DNA reads TGTGCCAGCAGCCAAGGGGACAGGCCCTACGAGCAGTACTTC.